The rows below give T cell receptor beta chains drawn from one sample of a study of Graves' ophthalmopathy and Graves' hyperthyroidism. TCRdb fed the multiplex PCR reads into MiXCR, producing one record per CDR3 protein. The sample yields about 1.2 million distinct CDR3 sequences, about 35% seen once. Material for sequencing was peripheral blood or thyroid tissue (not recorded which). The receptors were gathered from an adult man with Graves' hyperthyroidism. Both conserved end residues are part of each CDR3. The D gene is left open where the match is weak. Only some rows state a clone size, as once, few, many or a class for expanded clones.

d_call: -; j_call: TRBJ1-1; clone_size: many; v_call: TRBV15; cdr3_nt: TGTGCCACCAGCAGAGTGGCAGGGACTATAGAGACTACTCTCAACACTGAAGCTTTCTTT; cdr3_aa: CATSRVAGTIETTLNTEAFF
d_call: -; j_call: TRBJ1-1; clone_size: -; v_call: TRBV12-3/TRBV12-4; cdr3_nt: TGTGCCAGCTTGCTGACAGACTCAAGACCCTTCTTT; cdr3_aa: CASLLTDSRPFF
d_call: TRBD1; j_call: TRBJ1-4; clone_size: many; v_call: TRBV7-9; cdr3_nt: TGTGCCACGGAACAAGGGGGCGTACGTCTTGAAAAACTGTTTTTT; cdr3_aa: CATEQGGVRLEKLFF
d_call: -; j_call: TRBJ1-2; clone_size: -; v_call: TRBV29-1; cdr3_nt: TGCAGCGTGCAAGCCCCCGGTGTTGGGGACTATGGCTACACCTTC; cdr3_aa: CSVQAPGVGDYGYTF
d_call: TRBD1; j_call: TRBJ2-5; clone_size: -; v_call: TRBV4-3; cdr3_nt: TGCGCCAGCAGCCAACCGGGACAGGGTCATCAAGAGACCCAGTACTTC; cdr3_aa: CASSQPGQGHQETQYF
d_call: TRBD2; j_call: TRBJ2-7; clone_size: -; v_call: TRBV10-2; cdr3_nt: TGCGCCACCAGTGTTGGCCTAGCGGGCACCTACGAGCAGTACTTC; cdr3_aa: CATSVGLAGTYEQYF
d_call: -; j_call: TRBJ2-5; clone_size: many; v_call: TRBV11-2; cdr3_nt: TGTGCCAGCAGCCTTCCGGGGCGCAAAATGGAGACCCAGTACTTC; cdr3_aa: CASSLPGRKMETQYF
d_call: -; j_call: TRBJ1-1; clone_size: many; v_call: TRBV20-1; cdr3_nt: TGCAGTGCTCCTATAGCTCGGACAGCGGAAGCTTTCTTT; cdr3_aa: CSAPIARTAEAFF
d_call: -; j_call: TRBJ2-7; clone_size: once; v_call: TRBV25-1; cdr3_nt: TGTGCCAGCAAAATAGGACATAACTACGAGCAGTACTTC; cdr3_aa: CASKIGHNYEQYF
d_call: TRBD2; j_call: TRBJ2-7; clone_size: few; v_call: TRBV11-2; cdr3_nt: TGTGCCAGCAGCTTAGAATATGGGACTAGCGTTCAGTACTTC; cdr3_aa: CASSLEYGTSVQYF
d_call: -; j_call: TRBJ1-3; clone_size: many; v_call: TRBV5-1; cdr3_nt: TGCGCCAGCAGCTATAATGGACAGAAGACTGGAAACACCATATATTTT; cdr3_aa: CASSYNGQKTGNTIYF
d_call: -; j_call: TRBJ1-4; clone_size: -; v_call: TRBV6-5; cdr3_nt: TGTGCCAGCAGTCAGGACAGCGGCTTTGAAAAACTGTTTTTT; cdr3_aa: CASSQDSGFEKLFF
d_call: -; j_call: TRBJ1-1; clone_size: -; v_call: TRBV25-1; cdr3_nt: TGTGCCAGCAGTCCCATCGCCGACTGGAACACTGAAGCTTTCTTT; cdr3_aa: CASSPIADWNTEAFF
d_call: TRBD1; j_call: TRBJ1-3; clone_size: few; v_call: TRBV28; cdr3_nt: TGTGCCAGCAGTTCGTGGACAGGGGTGGGAAACACCATATATTTT; cdr3_aa: CASSSWTGVGNTIYF
d_call: TRBD2; j_call: TRBJ2-7; clone_size: many; v_call: TRBV14; cdr3_nt: TGTGCCAGCAGCCAAGCGGCGATTTGGAGCGGGACCTCCTACGAGCAGTACTTC; cdr3_aa: CASSQAAIWSGTSYEQYF
d_call: TRBD1; j_call: TRBJ2-5; clone_size: -; v_call: TRBV19; cdr3_nt: TGTGCCAGTGACACAGGGGAGGAGACCCAGTACTTC; cdr3_aa: CASDTGEETQYF
d_call: TRBD1; j_call: TRBJ1-4; clone_size: many; v_call: TRBV10-2; cdr3_nt: TGCGCCAGCCGGGACAGGGGTAATGAAAAACTGTTTTTT; cdr3_aa: CASRDRGNEKLFF
d_call: -; j_call: TRBJ2-7; clone_size: once; v_call: TRBV9; cdr3_nt: TGTGCCAGCAGCGCCGAGGCGTCAGAGGGCTACGAGCAGTACTTC; cdr3_aa: CASSAEASEGYEQYF
d_call: TRBD1; j_call: TRBJ1-6; clone_size: few; v_call: TRBV25-1; cdr3_nt: TGTGCCAGCAGTGATCCCACAGGGGGCTCACCCCTCCACTTT; cdr3_aa: CASSDPTGGSPLHF
d_call: -; j_call: TRBJ2-5; clone_size: once; v_call: TRBV29-1; cdr3_nt: TGCAGCGTTGAGGGGGCCCCGGGTGAGACCCAGTACTTC; cdr3_aa: CSVEGAPGETQYF
d_call: -; j_call: TRBJ2-7; clone_size: few; v_call: TRBV7-2; cdr3_nt: TGTGCCAGCATCTCCGGTCCGGGACGCCAGTACTTC; cdr3_aa: CASISGPGRQYF
d_call: TRBD1; j_call: TRBJ2-7; clone_size: -; v_call: TRBV20-1; cdr3_nt: TGCAGTGCTAGAGGCCAGGGGGCGAGAAACGAGCAGTACTTC; cdr3_aa: CSARGQGARNEQYF
d_call: -; j_call: TRBJ1-1; clone_size: -; v_call: TRBV12-3/TRBV12-4; cdr3_nt: TGTGCCAGCAGTTTCGCTCAGACCGGGGCAGGGGATACTGAAGCTTTCTTT; cdr3_aa: CASSFAQTGAGDTEAFF
d_call: -; j_call: TRBJ1-2; clone_size: many; v_call: TRBV7-2; cdr3_nt: TGTGCCAGCAGCTTAGCGCCAGGGATTGGTGCCTATGGCTACACCTTC; cdr3_aa: CASSLAPGIGAYGYTF
d_call: -; j_call: TRBJ2-5; clone_size: many; v_call: TRBV12-3/TRBV12-4; cdr3_nt: TGTGCCAGCAGCCTCCCCCCGTCCGAGACCCAGTACTTC; cdr3_aa: CASSLPPSETQYF
d_call: -; j_call: TRBJ2-7; clone_size: many; v_call: TRBV7-2; cdr3_nt: TGTGCCAGCAGCTTACCAGGATCGTTCTCCTACGAGCAGTACTTC; cdr3_aa: CASSLPGSFSYEQYF
d_call: TRBD1; j_call: TRBJ1-5; clone_size: many; v_call: TRBV19; cdr3_nt: TGTGCCAGTAGCCCACAGGGGGTACGATATAGCAATCAGCCCCAGCATTTT; cdr3_aa: CASSPQGVRYSNQPQHF
d_call: -; j_call: TRBJ1-5; clone_size: once; v_call: TRBV25-1; cdr3_nt: TGTACCAGCAGGGATACAGGTCAGGCGCCCCAGCATTTT; cdr3_aa: CTSRDTGQAPQHF
d_call: -; j_call: TRBJ2-7; clone_size: few; v_call: TRBV16; cdr3_nt: TGTGCCAGCAGCCAACTCCTGGCCAGGAACTACGAGCAGTACTTC; cdr3_aa: CASSQLLARNYEQYF
d_call: TRBD2; j_call: TRBJ2-5; clone_size: -; v_call: TRBV5-1; cdr3_nt: TGTGCCAGCAGTAGTATAATAAGGAGCGGGAGATCCCAAGAGACCCAGTACTTC; cdr3_aa: CASSSIIRSGRSQETQYF
d_call: -; j_call: TRBJ1-1; clone_size: -; v_call: TRBV6-1; cdr3_nt: TGTGCCAGCAGTGAGATATTGAACACTGAAGCTTTCTTT; cdr3_aa: CASSEILNTEAFF
d_call: TRBD1; j_call: TRBJ2-7; clone_size: many; v_call: TRBV2; cdr3_nt: TGTGCCAGCAGTGACAGTGGTGGACAGGGGGGGTACGAGCAGTACTTC; cdr3_aa: CASSDSGGQGGYEQYF
d_call: -; j_call: TRBJ1-2; clone_size: few; v_call: TRBV5-6; cdr3_nt: TGTGCCAGCAGCTGGGGCCAGGGACCGATAAACTATGGCTACACCTTC; cdr3_aa: CASSWGQGPINYGYTF
d_call: -; j_call: TRBJ2-7; clone_size: many; v_call: TRBV4-2; cdr3_nt: TGTGCCAGCAGCCAAGGGCCGGGGTCCTACGAGCAGTACTTC; cdr3_aa: CASSQGPGSYEQYF
d_call: -; j_call: TRBJ2-7; clone_size: -; v_call: TRBV9; cdr3_nt: TGTGCCAGCAGCCGCGGGACAGAGACCTACGAGCAGTACTTC; cdr3_aa: CASSRGTETYEQYF
d_call: -; j_call: TRBJ1-1; clone_size: few; v_call: TRBV30; cdr3_nt: TGTGCCTGGAGTGTACGCGGCCAAGGGACTGAAGCTTTCTTT; cdr3_aa: CAWSVRGQGTEAFF
d_call: -; j_call: TRBJ1-2; clone_size: many; v_call: TRBV9; cdr3_nt: TGTGCCAGCAGCGTAGGAGTGGACAGCTATGGCTACACCTTC; cdr3_aa: CASSVGVDSYGYTF
d_call: TRBD2; j_call: TRBJ2-2; clone_size: -; v_call: TRBV7-2; cdr3_nt: TGTGCCAGCAGCTCAGCTAGCGGGAGGGGTAGTCCCGGGGAGCTGTTTTTT; cdr3_aa: CASSSASGRGSPGELFF
d_call: -; j_call: TRBJ1-2; clone_size: -; v_call: TRBV7-2; cdr3_nt: TGTGCCAGCAGACCAGGGCAGGGCTATGGCCACACCTTC; cdr3_aa: CASRPGQGYGHTF
d_call: TRBD1; j_call: TRBJ2-2; clone_size: -; v_call: TRBV7-8; cdr3_nt: TGTGCCAGCAGAGAGGACAGGGATACCGGGGAGCTGTTTTTT; cdr3_aa: CASREDRDTGELFF
d_call: TRBD1; j_call: TRBJ1-2; clone_size: few; v_call: TRBV7-9; cdr3_nt: TGTGCCAGCAGCTTGACAGGGGAATTGGGCTACACCTTC; cdr3_aa: CASSLTGELGYTF
d_call: -; j_call: TRBJ2-2; clone_size: -; v_call: TRBV10-3; cdr3_nt: TGTGCCATCGGTCGGGGGAACACCGGGGAGCTGTTTTTT; cdr3_aa: CAIGRGNTGELFF
d_call: -; j_call: TRBJ1-3; clone_size: many; v_call: TRBV7-2; cdr3_nt: TGTGCCAGCAGGCCGACAAGCTCTGGAAACACCATATATTTT; cdr3_aa: CASRPTSSGNTIYF
d_call: TRBD1; j_call: TRBJ2-5; clone_size: -; v_call: TRBV29-1; cdr3_nt: TGCAGCGCCGGACAGGGGTTCGAAGAGACCCAGTACTTC; cdr3_aa: CSAGQGFEETQYF
d_call: -; j_call: TRBJ1-2; clone_size: many; v_call: TRBV6-5; cdr3_nt: TGTGCCAGCAGTTACTCCCTTGGGGAGAACTATGGCTACACCTTC; cdr3_aa: CASSYSLGENYGYTF
d_call: TRBD1; j_call: TRBJ1-4; clone_size: -; v_call: TRBV29-1; cdr3_nt: TGCAGCGTGGGCACAGGGGTTTGGGCAACTAATGAAAAACTGTTTTTT; cdr3_aa: CSVGTGVWATNEKLFF
d_call: -; j_call: TRBJ1-5; clone_size: -; v_call: TRBV20-1; cdr3_nt: TGCAGTGCCAGTGGCGGAGATCAGCCCCAGCATTTT; cdr3_aa: CSASGGDQPQHF
d_call: -; j_call: TRBJ2-7; clone_size: many; v_call: TRBV7-9; cdr3_nt: TGTGCCAGCAGTCGCAGCATAGGGGCGTGGGAGCAGTACTTC; cdr3_aa: CASSRSIGAWEQYF
d_call: -; j_call: TRBJ1-1; clone_size: many; v_call: TRBV20-1; cdr3_nt: TGCAGTGCTGGGGAAAGGCGGGACACTGAAGCTTTCTTT; cdr3_aa: CSAGERRDTEAFF
d_call: -; j_call: TRBJ1-1; clone_size: -; v_call: TRBV19; cdr3_nt: TGTGCCAGTAGTATTACTCTGGGGATGGACACTGAAGCTTTCTTT; cdr3_aa: CASSITLGMDTEAFF
d_call: -; j_call: TRBJ2-2; clone_size: many; v_call: TRBV19; cdr3_nt: TGTGCCAGTAGTAATCCACCGGCCCATGGGTCGGGGGAGCTGTTTTTT; cdr3_aa: CASSNPPAHGSGELFF
d_call: -; j_call: TRBJ2-5; clone_size: -; v_call: TRBV7-2; cdr3_nt: TGTGCCAGCAGCCCTCGGACAGCCAAGACTCAAGAGACCCAGTACTTC; cdr3_aa: CASSPRTAKTQETQYF